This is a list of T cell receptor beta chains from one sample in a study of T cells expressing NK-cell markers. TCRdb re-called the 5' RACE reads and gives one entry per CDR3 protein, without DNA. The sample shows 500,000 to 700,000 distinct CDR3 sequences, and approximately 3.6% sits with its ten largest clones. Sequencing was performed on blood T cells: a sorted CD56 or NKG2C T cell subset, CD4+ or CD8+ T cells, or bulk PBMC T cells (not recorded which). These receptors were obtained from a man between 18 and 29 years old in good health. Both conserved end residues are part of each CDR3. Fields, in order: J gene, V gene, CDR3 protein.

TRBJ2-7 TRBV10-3 CAISDRDLTYEQYF
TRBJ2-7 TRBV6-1 CASRGEGAGSYEQYF
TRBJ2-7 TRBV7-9 CASSLRAGTGAYEQYF
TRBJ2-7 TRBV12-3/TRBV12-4 CASSLRPPISYEQYF
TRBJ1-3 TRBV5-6 CASSFGSGSGNTIYF
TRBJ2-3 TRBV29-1 CSVDGSSKASTDTQYF
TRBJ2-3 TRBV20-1 CSAPARGVSTDTQYF
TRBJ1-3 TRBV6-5 CASRGEGAYGNTIYF
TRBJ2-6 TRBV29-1 CSVQKTGANVLTF
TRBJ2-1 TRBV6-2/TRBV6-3 CASNLAGGALDEQFF